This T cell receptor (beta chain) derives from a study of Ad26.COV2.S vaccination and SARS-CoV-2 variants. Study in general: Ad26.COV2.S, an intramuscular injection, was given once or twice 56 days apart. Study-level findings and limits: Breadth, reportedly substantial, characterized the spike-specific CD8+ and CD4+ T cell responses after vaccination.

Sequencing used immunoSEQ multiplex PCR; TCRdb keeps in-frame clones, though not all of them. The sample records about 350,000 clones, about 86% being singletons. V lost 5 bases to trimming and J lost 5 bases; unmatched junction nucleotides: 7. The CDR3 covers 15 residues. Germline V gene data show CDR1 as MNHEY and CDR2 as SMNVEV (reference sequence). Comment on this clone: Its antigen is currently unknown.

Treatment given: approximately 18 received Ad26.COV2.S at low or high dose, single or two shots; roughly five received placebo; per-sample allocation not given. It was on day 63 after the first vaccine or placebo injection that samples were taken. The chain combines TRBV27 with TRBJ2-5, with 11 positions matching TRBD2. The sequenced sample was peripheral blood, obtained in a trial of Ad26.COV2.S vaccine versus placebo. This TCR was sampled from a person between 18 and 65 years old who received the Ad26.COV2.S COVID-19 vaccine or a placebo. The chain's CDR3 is CASSAFSGGEETQYF. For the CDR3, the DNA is TGTGCCAGCAGTGCGTTTAGCGGGGGGGAGGAGACCCAGTACTTC.